A selection of T cell receptor beta chains follows, all from one sample in a study of CD8 T cells in Susac syndrome. Each CDR3 protein is one row after TCRdb ran MiXCR on the immunoSEQ multiplex PCR reads. The sample yields over 120,000 distinct CDR3 sequences, roughly 95% seen once. Sequencing was done on a sample of CD4+ T cells from PBMCs. These receptors were obtained from a human donor in good health. Each CDR3 is given with its conserved first and last residue. D genes are given only for firm matches. A clone size is listed for some rows: how often the clone was seen (once, few, many), or a class if it is expanded.

V gene	clone size	J gene	D gene	CDR3 DNA	CDR3 protein
TRBV27	-	TRBJ1-2	-	TGTGCCAGCAGTTTATCGGGGATCAACTATGGCTACACCTTC	CASSLSGINYGYTF
TRBV19	-	TRBJ2-1	-	TGTGCCACCCACCCGAGGGAGAGGGTCAATGAGCAGTTCTTC	CATHPRERVNEQFF
TRBV5-1	-	TRBJ2-5	-	TGCGCCAGCAGCTTTACGGACCCCCAAGAGACCCAGTACTTC	CASSFTDPQETQYF
TRBV6-5	-	TRBJ2-3	TRBD1	TGTGCCAGCAGTTCCTGGACAGGGGCTAGCACAGATACGCAGTATTTT	CASSSWTGASTDTQYF
TRBV21-1	-	TRBJ1-5	-	TGTGCCAGCAGCAAAGAGCGTCCTTACGATCAGCCCCAGCATTTT	CASSKERPYDQPQHF
TRBV7-2	few	TRBJ2-3	-	TGTGCCAGCAGCCTGAGCACAGATACGCAGTATTTT	CASSLSTDTQYF
TRBV15	-	TRBJ1-4	TRBD1	TGTGCCACCAGCAATCGACAGGGGAATGAAAAACTGTTTTTT	CATSNRQGNEKLFF
TRBV7-2	-	TRBJ2-7	-	TGTGCCAGCACCTCCGGTGTAACCGGGCTGGGCGAGCAGTACTTC	CASTSGVTGLGEQYF
TRBV20-1	-	TRBJ1-2	-	TGCAGTGCTACCACCGGGACGGACGGCTACACCTTC	CSATTGTDGYTF
TRBV30	-	TRBJ2-2	-	TGTGCCTGGAGTGTCACAAGCACCGGGGAGCTGTTTTTT	CAWSVTSTGELFF
TRBV24-1	few	TRBJ2-2	-	TGTGCCACCAGCCAGCTGGGACCTAACACCGGGGAGCTGTTTTTT	CATSQLGPNTGELFF
TRBV7-9	-	TRBJ2-7	-	TGTGCCAGCAGCTCCGGACAGGCGGGGGAGCAGTACTTC	CASSSGQAGEQYF
TRBV5-1	-	TRBJ2-4	-	TGCGCCAGCAGCTTAAGGGAACTAGCCGCAGACATTCAGTACTTC	CASSLRELAADIQYF
TRBV28	-	TRBJ1-1	-	TGTGCCAGCAGTTCCTCGGGGGAGATGAACACTGAAGCTTTCTTT	CASSSSGEMNTEAFF
TRBV20-1	-	TRBJ2-1	TRBD2	TGCAGTGCTAGGCCCGCGGGAGGTGGCAATGAGCAGTTCTTC	CSARPAGGGNEQFF
TRBV2	-	TRBJ1-5	-	TGTGCCAGCAGCGGCCGCACTTTTAGCAATCAGCCCCAGCATTTT	CASSGRTFSNQPQHF
TRBV20-1	-	TRBJ1-1	TRBD1	TGCAGTGCCACGACAGGGGACACTGAAGCTTTCTTT	CSATTGDTEAFF
TRBV24-1	-	TRBJ2-1	TRBD1	TGTGCCACCAGTGATGGGACAGGGGAGTCTCTTTACAATGAGCAGTTCTTC	CATSDGTGESLYNEQFF
TRBV28	-	TRBJ2-3	TRBD2	TGTGCCAGCAGTTTGATCGGGAGGGCCGCCAGCACAGATACGCAGTATTTT	CASSLIGRAASTDTQYF
TRBV6-6	once	TRBJ2-7	TRBD1	TGTGCCAGCAGTTGGGGGACAGCGGTCTCCTACGAGCAGTACTTC	CASSWGTAVSYEQYF
TRBV20-1	-	TRBJ1-1	-	TGCAGTGCTAGATCACCATTGGGGACTGAAGCTTTCTTT	CSARSPLGTEAFF
TRBV5-4	-	TRBJ2-7	TRBD1	TGTGCCAGCAGCCCAGACCGGGACAGGCAATCCGACGAGCAGTACTTC	CASSPDRDRQSDEQYF
TRBV19	-	TRBJ2-7	TRBD2	TGTGCCAGTAGTATAGGACTAGCGGGTTCCTCCTACGAGCAGTACTTC	CASSIGLAGSSYEQYF
TRBV27	-	TRBJ2-6	TRBD1	TGTGCCAGTAGGACAGGGGAAGTGGGCTCTGGGGCCAACGTCCTGACTTTC	CASRTGEVGSGANVLTF